This T cell receptor beta chain came from a study of blood T cell repertoires in COVID-19. Overall study: Samples came from the United States, Italy and Spain, spanning acute and convalescent COVID-19.

This table comes from immunoSEQ multiplex PCR, and its TCRdb copy is limited to in-frame clones, with some not included. Of about 300,000 clones detected, 83% appear once; the ten largest clones hold 7.5% to 10%. Trimming pared 1 base from V and 5 bases from J, leaving 12 bases between. Germline-derived CDR1 and CDR2 are SEHNR and FQNEAQ (reference sequence). This CDR3 comprises 15 residues. The material sequenced was peripheral blood. The sequence derives from a woman between 45 and 65 years old who had recovered from COVID-19. The chain joins TRBV7-9 to TRBJ2-1, with D maybe TRBD2 (6 bases). CDR3 sequence reads: CASSLVGAGHNEQFF. CDR3 coding DNA: TGTGCCAGCAGCTTAGTTGGAGCGGGCCACAATGAGCAGTTCTTC.